These T cell receptor beta chains were read from a single sample in a study of PD-L1 blockade in urothelial cancer. Using immunoSEQ multiplex PCR, the repertoire was profiled, and TCRdb retains in-frame clones only, with some absent. The sample lists about 120,000 clones; about 89% were seen once. Here the sequenced sample was PBMCs, taken around atezolizumab (anti-PD-L1) treatment. The receptor set was obtained from a man in his sixties with urothelial cancer. Each CDR3 is given with its conserved first and last residue. Each record gives: CDR3 protein, CDR3 DNA, D gene, clone size, J gene, V gene. A D gene is named only where the DNA matches it firmly. Not every row has a clone size; where given, it reads once, few, many or a size class.

cdr3_aa: CASQDRGSNQPQHF; cdr3_nt: TGTGCCAGCCAAGACAGGGGCAGCAATCAGCCCCAGCATTTT; d_call: TRBD1; clone_size: NA; j_call: TRBJ1-5; v_call: TRBV28
cdr3_aa: CASSLAVTSISYEQYF; cdr3_nt: TGTGCCAGCAGCTTGGCGGTGACTAGCATTTCCTACGAGCAGTACTTC; d_call: TRBD2; clone_size: NA; j_call: TRBJ2-7; v_call: TRBV5-8
cdr3_aa: CASLAGGPYEQYF; cdr3_nt: TGTGCCAGTTTAGCGGGGGGGCCTTACGAGCAGTACTTC; d_call: TRBD2; clone_size: NA; j_call: TRBJ2-7; v_call: TRBV2
cdr3_aa: CASSDSSTDTQYF; cdr3_nt: TGTGCCAGCAGCGACTCTAGCACAGATACGCAGTATTTT; d_call: NA; clone_size: NA; j_call: TRBJ2-3; v_call: TRBV9
cdr3_aa: CASSIVDRDNQPQHF; cdr3_nt: TGTGCCAGTAGTATAGTAGACAGGGACAATCAGCCCCAGCATTTT; d_call: TRBD1; clone_size: NA; j_call: TRBJ1-5; v_call: TRBV19
cdr3_aa: CASGKGAYNEQFF; cdr3_nt: TGTGCCAGTGGGAAGGGAGCCTACAATGAGCAGTTCTTC; d_call: NA; clone_size: few; j_call: TRBJ2-1; v_call: TRBV19
cdr3_aa: CASSIQYDQPQHF; cdr3_nt: TGTGCCAGTAGTATCCAGTATGATCAGCCCCAGCATTTT; d_call: NA; clone_size: once; j_call: TRBJ1-5; v_call: TRBV19
cdr3_aa: CASSASGSFYEQYF; cdr3_nt: TGTGCCAGCAGCGCTTCCGGGTCCTTCTACGAGCAGTACTTC; d_call: NA; clone_size: few; j_call: TRBJ2-7; v_call: TRBV9
cdr3_aa: CASIPTGSFSPLGTQYF; cdr3_nt: TGTGCCAGCATACCGACAGGGAGTTTTTCCCCCTTGGGTACCCAGTACTTC; d_call: TRBD1; clone_size: NA; j_call: TRBJ2-5; v_call: TRBV28
cdr3_aa: CASNSDSMNTEAFF; cdr3_nt: TGTGCCAGCAACTCCGACAGCATGAACACTGAAGCTTTCTTT; d_call: NA; clone_size: NA; j_call: TRBJ1-1; v_call: TRBV19
cdr3_aa: CATSRDRKGRGETQYF; cdr3_nt: TGTGCCACCAGCAGAGATCGGAAGGGGAGGGGAGAGACCCAGTACTTC; d_call: TRBD2; clone_size: NA; j_call: TRBJ2-5; v_call: TRBV15
cdr3_aa: CASGREEQYF; cdr3_nt: TGTGCCAGCGGTCGCGAAGAGCAGTATTTT; d_call: NA; clone_size: NA; j_call: TRBJ2-3; v_call: TRBV28
cdr3_aa: CASSLDGQLNTEAFF; cdr3_nt: TGTGCCAGCAGCTTAGACGGACAATTGAACACTGAAGCTTTCTTT; d_call: NA; clone_size: NA; j_call: TRBJ1-1; v_call: TRBV11-3
cdr3_aa: CASSVFSGGGVGEQYF; cdr3_nt: TGTGCCAGCAGCGTTTTTAGCGGGGGGGGCGTTGGCGAGCAGTACTTC; d_call: TRBD2; clone_size: NA; j_call: TRBJ2-7; v_call: TRBV9
cdr3_aa: CASSSGLAEETQYF; cdr3_nt: TGTGCCAGCAGCTCGGGACTAGCGGAAGAGACCCAGTACTTC; d_call: TRBD2; clone_size: NA; j_call: TRBJ2-5; v_call: TRBV7-2
cdr3_aa: CASSFGTATYEQYF; cdr3_nt: TGTGCCAGCAGTTTTGGGACTGCGACCTACGAGCAGTACTTC; d_call: NA; clone_size: NA; j_call: TRBJ2-7; v_call: TRBV27
cdr3_aa: CASRPESYRSYEQYF; cdr3_nt: TGTGCCAGCAGGCCCGAGAGCTACCGCTCCTACGAGCAGTACTTC; d_call: NA; clone_size: NA; j_call: TRBJ2-7; v_call: TRBV6-1
cdr3_aa: CASSEGGAIYEQYF; cdr3_nt: TGTGCCAGCAGTGAGGGGGGAGCGATCTACGAGCAGTACTTC; d_call: NA; clone_size: NA; j_call: TRBJ2-7; v_call: TRBV25-1
cdr3_aa: CASSKLASGQGLRPQHF; cdr3_nt: TGTGCCAGCAGCAAATTGGCATCGGGACAGGGACTAAGGCCCCAGCATTTT; d_call: NA; clone_size: NA; j_call: TRBJ1-5; v_call: TRBV21-1
cdr3_aa: CAWSVRTSGRLNEQFF; cdr3_nt: TGTGCCTGGAGTGTACGGACTAGCGGGAGGTTGAATGAGCAGTTCTTC; d_call: TRBD2; clone_size: few; j_call: TRBJ2-1; v_call: TRBV30
cdr3_aa: CASSPTGGTPSNQPQHF; cdr3_nt: TGTGCCAGCTCACCAACCGGCGGGACCCCTAGCAATCAGCCCCAGCATTTT; d_call: NA; clone_size: NA; j_call: TRBJ1-5; v_call: TRBV18
cdr3_aa: CASSLLGVQFF; cdr3_nt: TGTGCCAGCAGTTTACTGGGAGTGCAGTTCTTC; d_call: NA; clone_size: NA; j_call: TRBJ2-1; v_call: TRBV27
cdr3_aa: CATSRAGGAGEKLFF; cdr3_nt: TGTGCCACCAGCAGAGCAGGGGGCGCGGGAGAAAAACTGTTTTTT; d_call: TRBD1; clone_size: NA; j_call: TRBJ1-4; v_call: TRBV15
cdr3_aa: CASSLPGQGFPGELFF; cdr3_nt: TGTGCCAGCAGCCTACCGGGACAGGGTTTCCCCGGGGAGCTGTTTTTT; d_call: TRBD1; clone_size: NA; j_call: TRBJ2-2; v_call: TRBV7-6
cdr3_aa: CASSLVRTGELFF; cdr3_nt: TGTGCCAGCAGCTTAGTTCGGACCGGGGAGCTGTTTTTT; d_call: NA; clone_size: NA; j_call: TRBJ2-2; v_call: TRBV7-2
cdr3_aa: CASSVGGLRRTEAFF; cdr3_nt: TGTGCCAGCAGCGTGGGGGGCCTACGGAGAACTGAAGCTTTCTTT; d_call: NA; clone_size: NA; j_call: TRBJ1-1; v_call: TRBV5-4
cdr3_aa: CASSLAGGSGNTIYF; cdr3_nt: TGTGCCAGCAGCTTAGCAGGGGGCTCTGGAAACACCATATATTTT; d_call: NA; clone_size: NA; j_call: TRBJ1-3; v_call: TRBV7-2
cdr3_aa: CASSWAEGQINTEAFF; cdr3_nt: TGCGCCAGCAGCTGGGCGGAGGGACAGATAAACACTGAAGCTTTCTTT; d_call: TRBD1; clone_size: NA; j_call: TRBJ1-1; v_call: TRBV5-1
cdr3_aa: CAWTKRQGSNTIYF; cdr3_nt: TGTGCCTGGACTAAAAGACAGGGCAGTAACACCATATATTTT; d_call: TRBD1; clone_size: NA; j_call: TRBJ1-3; v_call: TRBV30
cdr3_aa: CASSYSGGNTEAFF; cdr3_nt: TGTGCCAGCAGTTACTCGGGGGGGAACACTGAAGCTTTCTTT; d_call: NA; clone_size: NA; j_call: TRBJ1-1; v_call: TRBV6-5
cdr3_aa: CAISGGPGLGHNEQFF; cdr3_nt: TGTGCCATCAGTGGGGGACCGGGACTAGGACACAATGAGCAGTTCTTC; d_call: TRBD2; clone_size: NA; j_call: TRBJ2-1; v_call: TRBV10-3
cdr3_aa: CASSRFVDRLYGYTF; cdr3_nt: TGTGCCAGCAGCCGCTTCGTGGACAGACTCTATGGCTACACCTTC; d_call: NA; clone_size: NA; j_call: TRBJ1-2; v_call: TRBV6-1
cdr3_aa: CASSSGLAGPLSYEQYF; cdr3_nt: TGTGCCAGCAGCTCGGGACTAGCGGGCCCACTTTCCTACGAGCAGTACTTC; d_call: TRBD2; clone_size: NA; j_call: TRBJ2-7; v_call: TRBV7-8
cdr3_aa: CASSISDRVEWKPEAFF; cdr3_nt: TGTGCCAGTAGTATTTCCGACAGGGTGGAGTGGAAACCTGAAGCTTTCTTT; d_call: TRBD1; clone_size: NA; j_call: TRBJ1-1; v_call: TRBV19
cdr3_aa: CASKGLAEGEQFF; cdr3_nt: TGTGCCAGCAAGGGACTAGCGGAGGGTGAGCAGTTCTTC; d_call: TRBD2; clone_size: NA; j_call: TRBJ2-1; v_call: TRBV2
cdr3_aa: CASSPPGLSTDTQYF; cdr3_nt: TGTGCCAGCTCACCACCGGGACTGAGCACAGATACGCAGTATTTT; d_call: NA; clone_size: NA; j_call: TRBJ2-3; v_call: TRBV18
cdr3_aa: CASSQGRDSGTDTQYF; cdr3_nt: TGCGCCAGCAGCCAAGGCCGGGACTCAGGCACAGATACGCAGTATTTT; d_call: NA; clone_size: NA; j_call: TRBJ2-3; v_call: TRBV4-1
cdr3_aa: CASSPRGQAGNTIYF; cdr3_nt: TGCGCCAGCAGCCCCAGGGGGCAGGCTGGAAACACCATATATTTT; d_call: TRBD1; clone_size: NA; j_call: TRBJ1-3; v_call: TRBV5-1
cdr3_aa: CASSAYRVKADTQYF; cdr3_nt: TGTGCCAGCAGCGCATACAGGGTGAAGGCAGATACGCAGTATTTT; d_call: NA; clone_size: NA; j_call: TRBJ2-3; v_call: TRBV7-8
cdr3_aa: CASSETRSHEQYF; cdr3_nt: TGTGCCAGCAGTGAAACCAGGTCTCACGAGCAGTACTTC; d_call: NA; clone_size: NA; j_call: TRBJ2-7; v_call: TRBV2
cdr3_aa: CASSPIETTSYTF; cdr3_nt: TGTGCCAGCTCACCCATCGAGACAACATCTTACACCTTC; d_call: NA; clone_size: NA; j_call: TRBJ1-2; v_call: TRBV18
cdr3_aa: CASSEGSSGVFTDTQYF; cdr3_nt: TGTGCCAGCAGTGAAGGGTCTAGCGGGGTTTTTACAGATACGCAGTATTTT; d_call: TRBD2; clone_size: NA; j_call: TRBJ2-3; v_call: TRBV6-1